A single sample is the source of the 27 T cell receptor beta chains below, sequenced in a study of T cells after yellow fever vaccination. Via MiXCR, TCRdb re-called the 5' RACE reads, giving one row per CDR3 protein. The profile shows roughly 300,000 distinct CDR3 sequences, 7% to 10% of them singletons. The source material was PBMCs, sampled roughly seven weeks after the first yellow fever vaccination. These receptors all come from a man between 18 and 29 years old who received the YFV17D yellow fever vaccine.

This clonotype showed up just a few times. This rearrangement joins TRBV12-3 or TRBV12-4 to TRBJ2-5; 7 bases fit TRBD1. The CDR3 sequence is 14 residues long. V lost 4 bases, J lost 0 bases, and 2 bases stayed unmatched. CDR3: CASSSDRDQETQYF. CDR3 DNA: TGTGCCAGCAGTTCCGACAGGGACCAAGAGACCCAGTACTTC.

This chain connects TRBV4-3 to TRBJ2-2; 7 nucleotides agree with TRBD2. After removal of 3 bases from V and 7 bases from J, the junction contained 11 bases not matched to a gene. Germline assignment: CDR1 LGHNA and CDR2 YSLEER. The CDR3 has 16 amino acids. CDR3 DNA sequence: TGCGCCAGCAGCCAGGATGACGGGGGGTTTAACGGGGAGCTGTTTTTT. Amino acids: CASSQDDGGFNGELFF.

The sample holds a few counts of this clonotype. This chain connects TRBV6-2 or TRBV6-3 to TRBJ2-5, with D tentatively TRBD2 (6 bases). The V and J ends lost 0 bases and 2 bases respectively, with 13 bases between them. The CDR3 loop spans 16 amino acids. Germline V gene data show CDR1 as MNHEY and CDR2 as SVGEGT. The CDR3 reads CASSYSKGGAQETQYF. The CDR3 DNA reads TGTGCCAGCAGTTACTCGAAGGGCGGGGCTCAAGAGACCCAGTACTTC.

This clonotype was detected many times. V usage is TRBV10-1 and J usage is TRBJ2-5; 13 bases are shared with TRBD2. The CDR3 length is 16 residues. In germline, CDR1 is WNHNN, CDR2 SYGVQD (reference sequence). Germline trimming cut 6 bases from V and 2 bases from J; bases unmatched to any gene: 6. The CDR3 nucleotides are TGCGCCAGCAGCCCGGGACTAGCGGGGAGTCAAGAGACCCAGTACTTC. It is translated as CASSPGLAGSQETQYF.

This clonotype was picked up a small number of times. The chain links TRBV7-6 to TRBJ2-6, with D unresolved. This CDR3 spans 16 amino acids. Germline V gene sequence: CDR1 SGHVS, CDR2 FNYEAQ. V shed 0 bases and J shed 0 bases, with 6 bases lying between them. For the CDR3, the DNA is TGTGCCAGCAGCTTAGCGGCAATCTCTGGGGCCAACGTCCTGACTTTC. It yields the protein CASSLAAISGANVLTF.

This clonotype showed up just a few times. CDR3 in amino acids: CASSEDRGLLSPLHF. The CDR3 bases are TGCGCCAGCAGCGAGGACAGGGGGCTGCTTTCACCCCTCCACTTT. The V call is TRBV5-1, the J call TRBJ1-6; 11 positions agree with TRBD1. The CDR3 sequence is 15 residues long. Germline CDR1 is SGHRS and CDR2 is YFSETQ. The junction had 6 bases not matched to a gene; V was cut back by 4 bases and J by 9 bases.

The table lists this clonotype with a count of one. V is TRBV10-3 and J is TRBJ1-4; 8 bases agree with TRBD1. J lost 4 bases, V lost 3 bases, and 4 bases had no gene match. Per the germline V gene, CDR1 is ENHRY and CDR2 is SYGVKD. The CDR3 is 15 residues long. The CDR3 region is CAISDRDRHNEKLFF. CDR3 DNA sequence: TGTGCCATCAGTGACAGGGACAGGCATAATGAAAAACTGTTTTTT.

In its sample, this clonotype was seen a few times. V usage is TRBV12-3 or TRBV12-4 and J usage is TRBJ1-5; D possibly corresponds to TRBD1 (5 bases). The V gene lost 6 bases and the J gene lost 3 bases, with 12 bases spanning the gap. The CDR3 consists of 14 residues. This chain's CDR3 is CASSLGRINQPQHF. The CDR3 DNA sequence: TGTGCCAGCAGCCTGGGACGGATCAATCAGCCCCAGCATTTT.

This clonotype was observed a few times. The J gene is TRBJ2-3, the V gene TRBV11-2, with 10 bases identical to TRBD2. From germline, CDR1 is SGHAT and CDR2 FQNNGV. Trimming removed 2 bases from V and 0 bases from J; junction bases left unmatched: 8. CDR3 length: 18 residues. Here the CDR3 DNA reads TGTGCCAGCAGCTTAAGAGGGCCTAGCGGGGGTAGCACAGATACGCAGTATTTT. Its protein is CASSLRGPSGGSTDTQYF.

This clonotype was recorded a few times. The chain joins TRBV12-5 to TRBJ2-2; 13 nucleotides line up with TRBD2. With 6 bases clipped from V and 3 bases from J, the junction kept 4 bases outside the gene matches. The CDR3 spans 16 residues. CDR1 LGHNT and CDR2 FRNRAP come from the germline V gene. The CDR3 sequence: CASGRTSGGDTGELFF. CDR3 in DNA: TGTGCTAGTGGCAGGACTAGCGGGGGAGACACCGGGGAGCTGTTTTTT.

The chain carries TRBV18 and TRBJ1-5; D remains ambiguous. The CDR3 extends over 15 amino acids. Trimming took 6 bases from V and 7 from J, leaving 19 bases between them. Germline V gives CDR1 KGHSH, CDR2 LQKENI. Here the CDR3 DNA reads TGTGCCAGCTCCCGGGTTGGGGATTTGAGGCAGCCCCAGCATTTT. It specifies CASSRVGDLRQPQHF. The full variable domain, its missing parts supplied by reference TRBV18 and TRBJ1-5, is NAGVMQNPRHLVRRRGQEARLRCSPMKGHSHVYWYRQLPEEGLKFMVYLQKENIIDESGMPKERFSAEFPKEGPSILRIQQVVRGDSAAYFCASSRVGDLRQPQHFGDGTRLSIL.

This clonotype has more than one count but fewer than ten. The chain joins TRBV28 to TRBJ2-1, with 12 bases aligning to TRBD2. V shed 6 bases and J 7 bases; nucleotides not matched to a gene: 13. Germline V gives CDR1 MDHEN, CDR2 SYDVKM. This CDR3 contains 17 residues. CDR3 protein: CASSPSGGDRLGNEQFF. CDR3 bases: TGTGCCAGCAGCCCTAGCGGGGGGGATCGTTTAGGGAATGAGCAGTTCTTC.

With respect to this clonotype: With a much larger clone just one base away, this may be a read error. The rearrangement links TRBV6-1 to TRBJ2-1, with D perhaps matching TRBD2 (7 bases). Germline V lookup: CDR1 MNHNS, CDR2 SASEGT. V dropped 7 bases and J dropped 7 bases, with 17 bases sitting between them. This CDR3 has 14 amino acids. The CDR3 DNA reads TGTGCCAGCATCGAGGGGGGGGGATTGAATGAGCAGTTCTTC. Its translation: CASIEGGGLNEQFF.

In its sample, this clonotype was seen a few times. This sequence joins TRBV28 and TRBJ2-1; D ambiguous. Germline CDR1 is MDHEN and CDR2 is SYDVKM. Trimming stripped 6 bases from V and 3 bases from J, with 12 bases between. The CDR3 is made up of 14 amino acids. The CDR3, as DNA: TGTGCCAGCAGCGTTCAGGATTACTACAATGAGCAGTTCTTC. It specifies CASSVQDYYNEQFF.

In this sample, this clonotype turned up a few times. The V and J genes are TRBV18 and TRBJ2-1, with TRBD2 matching over 14 bases. The CDR3 extends over 15 amino acids. Germline-derived CDR1 and CDR2 are KGHSH and LQKENI. The J segment lost 10 bases and the V segment lost 6 bases, leaving 8 bases of the junction unmatched. DNA of the CDR3: TGTGCCAGCTCGCAGACTAGCGGGGGGGCCTTGGAGCAGTTCTTC. The encoded protein is CASSQTSGGALEQFF.

The rearrangement joins TRBV7-8 to TRBJ2-2; D may be TRBD2 (6 bases). Germline V lookup: CDR1 SGHVS, CDR2 FQNEAQ. This CDR3 has 17 amino acids. V lost 0 bases, J lost 4 bases, and 15 bases lay in between. CDR3 sequence (DNA): TGTGCCAGCAGCTTAGCGGTCGGGGACTTAATCACCGGGGAGCTGTTTTTT. This codes for CASSLAVGDLITGELFF.

This clonotype appeared once. No conserved phenylalanine or tryptophan ends this CDR3, so it is likely a read error. V is TRBV5-1 and J is TRBJ1-1, with D possibly being TRBD1 (6 bases). Trimming removed 2 bases from V and 1 base from J, with 9 bases in between. CDR1 SGHRS and CDR2 YFSETQ come from the germline V gene. The CDR3 sequence is 14 residues long. The CDR3 nucleotides are TGCGCCAGCAGCTTTAGCAGGGGGAACACTGAAGCTTTCCTT. It is translated as CASSFSRGNTEAFL.

This clonotype was counted between two and nine times. This chain joins TRBV5-1 and TRBJ2-7, with D tentatively TRBD1 (6 bases). This CDR3 is 14 amino acids long. Per the germline V gene, CDR1 is SGHRS and CDR2 is YFSETQ. Trimming left V 0 bases short and J 6 bases short, with 13 bases between. CDR3 sequence reads: CASSLGTGYGEQYF. CDR3 DNA sequence: TGCGCCAGCAGCTTGGGCACAGGGTATGGCGAGCAGTACTTC.

The genes are TRBV2 and TRBJ2-2, with 10 positions matching TRBD2. The length of the CDR3 is 17 residues. Germline V gene data show CDR1 as SNHLY and CDR2 as FYNNEI. Losses at the gene ends were 3 bases for V and 8 bases for J; bases not matched to a gene: 12. This CDR3 reads CASSERGTSAVSGELFF. The CDR3 DNA follows: TGTGCCAGCAGTGAGAGGGGGACTAGCGCGGTTTCTGGGGAGCTGTTTTTT.

The chain employs TRBV7-2 and TRBJ2-3; a weak D match, TRBD2 (6 bases). Trimming stripped 2 bases from V and 4 bases from J, with 10 bases between. The length of the CDR3 is 14 residues. Germline V gene data show CDR1 as SGHTA and CDR2 as FQGNSA. The chain's CDR3 is CASSLQPGADTQYF. The CDR3 DNA sequence: TGTGCCAGCAGCTTACAACCGGGAGCAGATACGCAGTATTTT. Using reference TRBV7-2 and TRBJ2-3 for the parts outside the CDR3, the full variable domain is GAGVSQSPSNKVTEKGKDVELRCDPISGHTALYWYRQSLGQGLEFLIYFQGNSAPDKSGLPSDRFSAERTGGSVSTLTIQRTQQEDSAVYLCASSLQPGADTQYFGPGTRLTVL.

This clonotype was counted ten times or more. The chain carries TRBV5-1 and TRBJ2-1; TRBD2 might be the D (5 bases). The V and J ends lost 4 bases and 4 bases respectively, with 9 bases between them. This CDR3 comprises 13 residues. In germline, CDR1 is SGHRS, CDR2 YFSETQ. The CDR3 DNA follows: TGCGCCAGCAGCGGGCGGGCGTACAATGAGCAGTTCTTC. It translates to CASSGRAYNEQFF.

This clonotype has a count of ten or more. The chain links TRBV6-2 or TRBV6-3 to TRBJ2-1; D is perhaps TRBD2 (5 bases). Germline CDR1 MNHEY, CDR2 SVGEGT. V was trimmed by 6 bases and J by 9 bases, leaving 9 bases between them. The CDR3 spans 11 residues. CDR3 protein: CASSTRSEQFF. CDR3 in DNA: TGTGCCAGCAGCACTAGGAGTGAGCAGTTCTTC.

The chain couples TRBV5-1 to TRBJ2-5; D may be TRBD1 (5 bases). This CDR3 has 16 residues. Germline loops: CDR1 SGHRS, CDR2 YFSETQ. V shed 0 bases and J shed 0 bases, with 12 bases lying between them. The CDR3 spells CASSLGGRIHQETQYF. The CDR3 nucleotides read TGCGCCAGCAGCTTGGGGGGCAGGATCCACCAAGAGACCCAGTACTTC.

The rearrangement links TRBV27 to TRBJ1-2; 9 nucleotides align to TRBD1. Germline CDR1 MNHEY, CDR2 SMNVEV (reference sequence). V shed 0 bases and J 1 base; nucleotides not matched to a gene: 3. The CDR3 covers 16 residues. The CDR3 protein is CASSLSGQGINYGYTF. DNA of the CDR3: TGTGCCAGCAGTTTATCCGGACAGGGGATTAACTATGGCTACACCTTC.

In its sample, this clonotype was seen many times. The chain uses TRBV5-1 and TRBJ1-1; maybe TRBD1 (5 bases). The CDR3 consists of 16 residues. V dropped 1 base and J dropped 6 bases, with 19 bases sitting between them. Per germline, CDR1 SGHRS and CDR2 YFSETQ. The CDR3 region is CASSLQVRGNSPEAFF. The DNA for the CDR3 is TGCGCCAGCAGCTTGCAGGTTCGGGGCAATAGCCCTGAAGCTTTCTTT.

The CDR3, as DNA: TGTGCCAGTAGAGGAGTTGGACAGCCCTACGAGCAGTACTTC. Amino acids: CASRGVGQPYEQYF. The V and J genes are TRBV19 and TRBJ2-7; possibly TRBD1 for D (6 bases). CDR1 is LNHDA, CDR2 SQIVND, per germline (reference sequence). Trimming cost V 6 bases and J 2 bases, with 14 bases left between them. The CDR3 covers 14 residues.

There are a few counts of this clonotype. The chain uses TRBV20-1 and TRBJ2-5; maybe TRBD2 (6 bases). Germline V gene data show CDR1 as DFQATT and CDR2 as SNEGSKA (reference sequence). V was pared by 2 bases and J by 5 bases, with 18 bases between. The CDR3 is 15 amino acids. CDR3 region: CSARRPRLEKETQYF. The CDR3, as DNA: TGCAGTGCTAGACGGCCTAGACTAGAGAAGGAGACCCAGTACTTC.